This T cell receptor (beta chain) is drawn from a study of blood T cell repertoires in COVID-19. At the level of the study: COVID-19 samples, acute and convalescent, were from the United States, Italy and Spain. The cDNA or gDNA used as material had been derived from T cells, B-cell-depleted T cells, or PBMCs.

Study processing details: Estimation of nucleated cell counts relied on the amplification of reference gene primers. Assay used: immunoSEQ multiplex PCR; TCRdb lists only in-frame clones, some missing. The V and J calls and clone size are taken from that table; D and trimming were inferred from the DNA. The sample carries a few hundred thousand clones, 75% to 90% recorded once. Seattle-derived patients entered the study during active infection and were followed longitudinally. Sequenced sample: peripheral blood. The source of this sequence is a woman aged 50 to 60 with COVID-19, enrolled during active disease.

The CDR3 loop reads CASSLLIVTYGYTF. The DNA for the CDR3 is TGTGCCAGCAGCTTGTTGATAGTCACCTATGGCTACACCTTC. The chain uses TRBV5-6 and TRBJ1-2, with D unclear. There are 14 residues in the CDR3. Trimming stripped 1 base from V and 4 bases from J, with 11 bases between. Germline loops: CDR1 SGHDT, CDR2 YYEEEE.